A single sample is the source of the 27 T cell receptor beta chains below, sequenced in a study of cytomegalovirus exposure and HLA in healthy donors. The method was immunoSEQ multiplex PCR; TCRdb's version includes in-frame clones alone and lacks a portion of them. The data show under 95,000 clones, with around 94% seen just once and around 2.1% held by the top ten. Sequencing was performed on PBMCs. The receptors stem from a woman aged 18-30 years in good health and CMV-seronegative.

The rearrangement joins TRBV9 to TRBJ2-5; 7 bases match TRBD1. The CDR3 totals 14 residues. V lost 4 bases, J lost 0 bases, and 3 bases stayed unmatched. The germline V gene encodes CDR1 SGDLS and CDR2 YYNGEE. DNA for the CDR3: TGTGCCAGCAGCTCCGACAGGGACCAAGAGACCCAGTACTTC. This sequence encodes CASSSDRDQETQYF. The full variable domain, its missing parts supplied by reference TRBV9 and TRBJ2-5, is DSGVTQTPKHLITATGQRVTLRCSPRSGDLSVYWYQQSLDQGLQFLIQYYNGEERAKGNILERFSAQQFPDLHSELNLSSLELGDSALYFCASSSDRDQETQYFGPGTRLLVL.

This chain uses TRBV5-1 with TRBJ2-7; D is undetermined. CDR1 and CDR2 (germline): SGHRS, YFSETQ. V lost 0 bases and J 6 bases, leaving 10 bases between the germline ends. CDR3 length equals 13 residues. The CDR3 region has the DNA TGCGCCAGCAGCTTGGCGTGGTCGGGCGAGCAGTACTTC. As protein: CASSLAWSGEQYF. Full variable domain (missing parts from reference TRBV5-1 and TRBJ2-7): KAGVTQTPRYLIKTRGQQVTLSCSPISGHRSVSWYQQTPGQGLQFLFEYFSETQRNKGNFPGRFSGRQFSNSRSEMNVSTLELGDSALYLCASSLAWSGEQYFGPGTRLTVT.

The genes are TRBV6-5 and TRBJ2-5, with TRBD2 as a possible D gene (5 bases). V shed 4 bases and J shed 0 bases, with 15 bases lying between them. CDR1 is MNHEY and CDR2 is SVGAGI in the germline V gene. The CDR3 is made up of 16 amino acids. The DNA for the CDR3 is TGTGCCAGCAGTTCAAAGCGGAGAGGGTACCAAGAGACCCAGTACTTC. Translation gives CASSSKRRGYQETQYF.

The chain recombines TRBV19 with TRBJ2-7; D may be TRBD1 (6 bases). Trimming took off 3 bases at V and 3 bases at J, with 12 bases between the two ends. This CDR3 has 14 amino acids. The germline V gene encodes CDR1 LNHDA and CDR2 SQIVND (reference sequence). CDR3 region: CASSIGGHNYEQYF. The CDR3, as DNA: TGTGCCAGTAGTATTGGGGGACACAACTACGAGCAGTACTTC.

The CDR3 is CASSLEEKYAEAFF. In nucleotides, the CDR3 is TGTGCCAGCAGCTTAGAGGAGAAGTACGCTGAAGCTTTCTTT. The V call is TRBV11-1, the J call TRBJ1-1; D uncertain. CDR3 length equals 14 residues. The V gene's germline CDR1 is SGHAT and CDR2 FQDESV (reference sequence). Deletions cut 1 base from V and 6 bases from J, with 12 bases between. The whole variable domain, filled in from reference TRBV11-1 and TRBJ1-1, reads EAEVAQSPRYKITEKSQAVAFWCDPISGHATLYWYRQILGQGPELLVQFQDESVVDDSQLPKDRFSAERLKGVDSTLKIQPAELGDSAMYLCASSLEEKYAEAFFGQGTRLTVV.

The V and J genes are TRBV30 and TRBJ1-5, with a weak D call TRBD1 (6 bases). The CDR3 totals 13 residues. Trimming stripped 2 bases from V and 8 bases from J, with 13 bases between. In germline, CDR1 is GTSNPN, CDR2 SVGIG (reference sequence). The CDR3 reads CAWSTQAGEPQHF. CDR3 DNA: TGTGCCTGGAGTACACAGGCAGGGGAGCCCCAGCATTTT. The full variable domain, with the rest looked up from reference TRBV30 and TRBJ1-5, is SQTIHQWPATLVQPVGSPLSLECTVEGTSNPNLYWYRQAAGRGLQLLFYSVGIGQISSEVPQNLSASRPQDRQFILSSKKLLLSDSGFYLCAWSTQAGEPQHFGDGTRLSIL.

The V and J genes are TRBV4-1 and TRBJ2-7; 7 nucleotides align to TRBD2. The CDR3 runs 17 residues. V lost 1 base to trimming and J lost 3 bases; unmatched junction nucleotides: 12. CDR1 and CDR2 from the germline V gene are MGHRA and YSYEKL. CDR3 region: CASSQVPGLAALYEQYF. DNA for the CDR3: TGCGCCAGCAGCCAAGTCCCCGGGCTAGCGGCGCTCTACGAGCAGTACTTC.

V and J are TRBV27 and TRBJ1-1; possible D gene TRBD1, 5 bases. CDR3 length equals 12 residues. The germline V gene encodes CDR1 MNHEY and CDR2 SMNVEV (reference sequence). The V end was cut by 7 bases, the J end by 5 bases, with 11 bases between. DNA for the CDR3: TGTGCCAGCATGGCAGGGAGGACTGAAGCTTTCTTT. As protein: CASMAGRTEAFF.

The chain couples TRBV4-1 to TRBJ2-2; 12 bases are a match to TRBD2. The CDR3 loop spans 17 amino acids. Unmatched junction bases numbered 8, after V lost 3 bases and J lost 6 bases. Germline-derived CDR1 and CDR2 are MGHRA and YSYEKL. The CDR3 DNA is TGCGCCAGCAGCCACGACGGACTAGCGGGGATCTCCGGGGAGCTGTTTTTT. It is translated as CASSHDGLAGISGELFF.

The chain is built from TRBV30 and TRBJ1-5; the match to TRBD1 covers 7 bases. There are 19 residues in the CDR3. Germline lookup yields CDR1 GTSNPN and CDR2 SVGIG (reference sequence). After removal of 3 bases from V and 4 bases from J, the junction contained 21 bases not matched to a gene. DNA for the CDR3: TGTGCCTGGAGCCCAGCGGTGCAGGGGACAGTAAAAGGTAATCAGCCCCAGCATTTT. Encoded protein: CAWSPAVQGTVKGNQPQHF. Full variable domain (missing parts from reference TRBV30 and TRBJ1-5): SQTIHQWPATLVQPVGSPLSLECTVEGTSNPNLYWYRQAAGRGLQLLFYSVGIGQISSEVPQNLSASRPQDRQFILSSKKLLLSDSGFYLCAWSPAVQGTVKGNQPQHFGDGTRLSIL.

The chain carries TRBV10-3 and TRBJ2-7, with TRBD1 matching 9 bases. Losses at the gene ends were 0 bases for V and 0 bases for J; bases not matched to a gene: 3. This CDR3 comprises 16 residues. In germline, CDR1 is ENHRY, CDR2 SYGVKD. The CDR3 region has the DNA TGTGCCATCAGTGAGTCAGGGACAGGGAACTCCTACGAGCAGTACTTC. It yields the protein CAISESGTGNSYEQYF.

CDR3 sequence reads: CATSRDTTRIGSQAGFGYTF. CDR3 nucleotide sequence: TGTGCCACCAGCAGAGACACGACTCGCATAGGGAGTCAAGCGGGATTCGGCTACACCTTC. This rearrangement joins TRBV15 to TRBJ1-2, with D unclear. Germline V gene sequence: CDR1 LNHNV, CDR2 YYDKDF (reference sequence). This CDR3 has 20 residues. V gave up 0 bases and J gave up 8 bases, with 31 bases separating them.

This clone was observed once. The chain uses TRBV7-2 and TRBJ2-1; D ambiguous. The CDR3 is 16 residues long. CDR1 is SGHTA, CDR2 FQGNSA, per germline. Trimming removed 2 bases from V and 1 base from J, with 12 bases in between. The CDR3 loop reads CASSLRQQTSYNEQFF. In DNA form, the CDR3 reads TGTGCCAGCAGCTTAAGGCAGCAGACTTCCTACAATGAGCAGTTCTTC.

This chain connects TRBV5-1 to TRBJ2-5, with 13 bases that match TRBD2. The CDR3 consists of 16 residues. CDR1 and CDR2 from the germline V gene are SGHRS and YFSETQ. With 4 bases clipped from V and 2 bases from J, the junction kept 5 bases outside the gene matches. CDR3 nucleotides: TGCGCCAGCAGCCCGGGACTAGCGGGGACTCAAGAGACCCAGTACTTC. Protein: CASSPGLAGTQETQYF. Drawing the rest from reference TRBV5-1 and TRBJ2-5, the complete variable domain is KAGVTQTPRYLIKTRGQQVTLSCSPISGHRSVSWYQQTPGQGLQFLFEYFSETQRNKGNFPGRFSGRQFSNSRSEMNVSTLELGDSALYLCASSPGLAGTQETQYFGPGTRLLVL.

The CDR3 is CASSLNRGNEQFF. The CDR3 DNA sequence: TGTGCCAGCAGTTTAAATCGCGGCAATGAGCAGTTCTTC. This chain links TRBV27 with TRBJ2-1, with D unresolved. Germline V gene sequence: CDR1 MNHEY, CDR2 SMNVEV (reference sequence). Trimming took off 2 bases at V and 6 bases at J, with 8 bases between the two ends. CDR3 size: 13 residues.

This clone occurred once. This CDR3 reads CASSTRGFYEQYF. The CDR3, as DNA: TGTGCCAGCAGCACAAGGGGCTTCTACGAGCAGTACTTC. This chain connects TRBV11-2 to TRBJ2-7; weak D call: TRBD1 (5 bases). Germline CDR1 reads SGHAT; CDR2 reads FQNNGV. This CDR3 region has 13 residues. Trimming removed 5 bases at V and 3 bases at J, with 11 bases between.

This chain connects TRBV30 to TRBJ2-5, with D possibly matching TRBD2 (5 bases). The V and J ends lost 1 base and 3 bases respectively, with 18 bases between them. Germline CDR1 GTSNPN, CDR2 SVGIG (reference sequence). This CDR3 spans 16 amino acids. CDR3 sequence: CAWSGRRVRGKETQYF. In DNA form, the CDR3 reads TGTGCCTGGAGTGGGCGCCGGGTCCGGGGAAAAGAGACCCAGTACTTC.

This clone has only one observation. The genes are TRBV5-1 and TRBJ2-1; no firm D call. This CDR3 comprises 15 residues. Trimming removed 5 bases from V and 0 bases from J, with 12 bases in between. Germline V gene lookup returns CDR1 SGHRS and CDR2 YFSETQ. The CDR3 loop reads CASSWSLSSYNEQFF. CDR3 bases: TGCGCCAGCAGTTGGTCGCTAAGCTCCTACAATGAGCAGTTCTTC.

The chain uses TRBV30 and TRBJ1-1, with TRBD1 identical over 7 bases. There are 12 residues in the CDR3. In germline, CDR1 is GTSNPN, CDR2 SVGIG (reference sequence). The V gene end was trimmed by 4 bases and the J gene end by 10 bases; junction bases not matched to a gene: 9. The CDR3 here is CAWTWDSSLAFF. The CDR3 DNA reads TGTGCCTGGACGTGGGACAGCAGCTTAGCTTTCTTT. Full variable domain (remainder filled in from reference TRBV30 and TRBJ1-1): SQTIHQWPATLVQPVGSPLSLECTVEGTSNPNLYWYRQAAGRGLQLLFYSVGIGQISSEVPQNLSASRPQDRQFILSSKKLLLSDSGFYLCAWTWDSSLAFFGQGTRLTVV.

The chain is built from TRBV5-1 and TRBJ1-2; 9 bases line up with TRBD1. Germline values: CDR1 SGHRS, CDR2 YFSETQ. Unmatched junction bases numbered 5, after V lost 4 bases and J lost 1 base. The CDR3 is made up of 15 amino acids. The chain's CDR3 is CASSEGQGNNYGYTF. The CDR3 nucleotides read TGCGCCAGCAGCGAGGGACAGGGAAATAACTATGGCTACACCTTC.

This sequence joins TRBV6-1 and TRBJ2-7; 12 bases align to TRBD2. This CDR3 comprises 15 residues. From germline, CDR1 is MNHNS and CDR2 SASEGT. V lost 8 bases to trimming and J lost 3 bases; unmatched junction nucleotides: 8. The CDR3 coding sequence is TGTGCCAGCCCTTCCGGACTAGCGGGGAACTACGAGCAGTACTTC. This codes for CASPSGLAGNYEQYF.

In regard to this clone: This sample also contains other DNA sequences that code for the same CDR3. The chain couples TRBV14 to TRBJ1-2; no firm D call. Germline assignment: CDR1 SGHDN and CDR2 FVKESK. The CDR3 is 14 amino acids. Trimming removed 3 bases from V and 2 bases from J, with 10 bases in between. The CDR3 DNA reads as TGTGCCAGCAGCCAGGGCAGCTTAAACTATGGCTACACCTTC. Translated, it gives CASSQGSLNYGYTF. Using reference TRBV14 and TRBJ1-2 for the parts outside the CDR3, the full variable domain is EAGVTQFPSHSVIEKGQTVTLRCDPISGHDNLYWYRRVMGKEIKFLLHFVKESKQDESGMPNNRFLAERTGGTYSTLKVQPAELEDSGVYFCASSQGSLNYGYTFGSGTRLTVV.

The chain recombines TRBV5-6 with TRBJ2-7, with a tentative D call TRBD1 (5 bases). The CDR3 has 13 amino acids. V was pared by 1 base and J by 5 bases, with 10 bases between. The germline CDR1 and CDR2 sequences are SGHDT and YYEEEE. The CDR3 coding sequence is TGTGCCAGCAGCTTGAAGGGGTACCACGAGCAGTACTTC. As protein: CASSLKGYHEQYF.

The V and J genes are TRBV11-2 and TRBJ2-7, with 7 bases fitting TRBD2. CDR1 and CDR2 from the germline V gene are SGHAT and FQNNGV. The trim removed 3 bases at V and 3 bases at J, leaving 8 bases unmatched. This CDR3 region has 15 residues. This CDR3 is CASSFSAQRDYEQYF. CDR3 sequence (DNA): TGTGCCAGCAGCTTTTCGGCCCAGCGGGACTACGAGCAGTACTTC.

V usage is TRBV5-1 and J usage is TRBJ1-2; 11 bases are a match to TRBD1. The CDR3 totals 18 residues. The V gene end was trimmed by 4 bases and the J gene end by 1 base; junction bases not matched to a gene: 12. In germline, CDR1 is SGHRS, CDR2 YFSETQ. The CDR3 loop is CASSPTWTGGPINYGYTF. CDR3 coding DNA: TGCGCCAGCAGCCCGACTTGGACAGGGGGCCCAATTAACTATGGCTACACCTTC.

The chain uses TRBV9 and TRBJ2-1, with 11 positions matching TRBD2. Germline CDR1 and CDR2: SGDLS and YYNGEE. The V segment lost 3 bases and the J segment 7 bases; nucleotides outside the gene matches: 12. This CDR3 contains 17 residues. The CDR3 region has the DNA TGTGCCAGCAGCGCGAGGGGGCTAGCGGGAGGAGGGAATGAGCAGTTCTTC. Protein product: CASSARGLAGGGNEQFF.

V is TRBV10-3 and J is TRBJ2-3, with D tentatively TRBD2 (5 bases). The CDR3 consists of 14 residues. Trimming removed 8 bases from V and 2 bases from J, with 14 bases in between. Germline V gives CDR1 ENHRY, CDR2 SYGVKD. This chain's CDR3 is CAIASGTTTDTQYF. The CDR3 region has the DNA TGTGCCATCGCGAGCGGAACTACCACAGATACGCAGTATTTT.